This passage covers 32 T cell receptor beta chains from one sample sequenced in a study of cytomegalovirus exposure and HLA in healthy donors. Researchers ran the PCR with 60 Vbeta and 13 Jbeta primers. Sequenced by immunoSEQ multiplex PCR; TCRdb stores in-frame clones only, minus some. The sample shows about 140,000 clones, approximately 70% of them seen only once. The sequencing sample was made of PBMCs. The receptors derive from a woman between 35 and 50 years old in good health and CMV-seronegative.

This sequence joins TRBV10-3 and TRBJ2-2; 8 bases agree with TRBD1. The trim removed 4 bases at V and 6 bases at J, leaving 7 bases unmatched. CDR3 length equals 15 residues. CDR1 and CDR2 from the germline V gene are ENHRY and SYGVKD. The CDR3 region has the DNA TGTGCCATCAGTGTAGGACAGGGCGAGTCCGGGGAGCTGTTTTTT. This sequence encodes CAISVGQGESGELFF.

This chain links TRBV4-1 with TRBJ2-6; D unresolved. This CDR3 comprises 19 residues. Germline values: CDR1 MGHRA, CDR2 YSYEKL. V lost 0 bases and J lost 0, with 15 bases in between. CDR3 region: CASSQESALLLSGANVLTF. The CDR3 nucleotides are TGCGCCAGCAGCCAAGAATCAGCCCTACTACTCTCTGGGGCCAACGTCCTGACTTTC.

V and J are TRBV5-1 and TRBJ2-7; tentatively, D is TRBD2 (5 bases). This CDR3 comprises 14 residues. V was cut by 0 bases and J by 1 base, with 8 bases left in between. Germline-derived CDR1 and CDR2 are SGHRS and YFSETQ. CDR3: CASSLGPGSYEQYF. The CDR3 bases are TGCGCCAGCAGCTTGGGCCCGGGATCCTACGAGCAGTACTTC.

This chain uses TRBV5-1 with TRBJ1-5, with a tentative D call TRBD1 (5 bases). Germline V CDR1 and CDR2: SGHRS, YFSETQ. The V and J ends lost 3 bases and 1 base respectively, with 11 bases between them. The CDR3 has 15 amino acids. CDR3: CASSWGTGSNQPQHF. The CDR3 DNA sequence: TGCGCCAGCAGCTGGGGGACTGGGAGCAATCAGCCCCAGCATTTT. The variable domain in full, completed from reference TRBV5-1 and TRBJ1-5, reads KAGVTQTPRYLIKTRGQQVTLSCSPISGHRSVSWYQQTPGQGLQFLFEYFSETQRNKGNFPGRFSGRQFSNSRSEMNVSTLELGDSALYLCASSWGTGSNQPQHFGDGTRLSIL.

V usage is TRBV4-2 and J usage is TRBJ2-7; D might be TRBD2 (5 bases). CDR1 is LGHNA and CDR2 is YNFKEQ in the germline V gene. Trimming shortened V by 0 bases and J by 3 bases, and 15 bases separated the two germline ends. The CDR3 runs 16 residues. CDR3 loop: CASSQDSQEAFYEQYF. CDR3 DNA: TGTGCCAGCAGCCAAGATTCTCAGGAGGCCTTCTACGAGCAGTACTTC.

This chain uses TRBV5-4 with TRBJ1-5, with TRBD1 matching 10 bases. Per germline, CDR1 SGHNT and CDR2 YYREEE (reference sequence). Trimming removed 4 bases from V and 7 bases from J; junction bases left unmatched: 11. This CDR3 has 16 amino acids. The CDR3 sequence is CASSVGGQGSTQPQHF. The CDR3 DNA follows: TGTGCCAGCAGCGTAGGGGGACAGGGGTCAACACAGCCCCAGCATTTT.

In this sample, this clone turned up a few times. The genes are TRBV5-4 and TRBJ1-2, with D uncertain. The germline gives CDR1 SGHNT, CDR2 YYREEE (reference sequence). Between the trimmed V and J ends, which lost 0 bases and 10 bases, there was a span of 7 bases. CDR3 length: 11 residues. CDR3 sequence: CASSLGGDYTF. The DNA of the CDR3 is TGTGCCAGCAGCTTGGGAGGAGACTACACCTTC.

The CDR3 nucleotides read TGTGCCACCAGCAGGGGGGGGATCGACGGCTACACCTTC. Its translation is CATSRGGIDGYTF. V and J are TRBV15 and TRBJ1-2, with D possibly matching TRBD1 (5 bases). Germline loops: CDR1 LNHNV, CDR2 YYDKDF (reference sequence). CDR3 length equals 13 residues. V dropped 3 bases and J dropped 8 bases, with 13 bases sitting between them.

V gene TRBV29-1 combines with J gene TRBJ2-2; 15 positions match TRBD2. From germline, CDR1 is SQVTM and CDR2 ANQGSEA. CDR3 length: 16 amino acids. Trimming removed 5 bases from V and 7 bases from J; junction bases left unmatched: 8. The CDR3 sequence: CSVRPGLAGGIGELFF. The CDR3 coding sequence is TGCAGCGTTCGACCAGGACTAGCGGGGGGGATCGGGGAGCTGTTTTTT.

This chain connects TRBV11-2 to TRBJ2-7; D unclear. Germline CDR1 and CDR2: SGHAT and FQNNGV. V lost 1 base and J 3 bases, leaving 10 bases between the germline ends. There are 14 residues in the CDR3. CDR3 nucleotides: TGTGCCAGCAGCTTAGGGGCAGTACTCTACGAGCAGTACTTC. Translation: CASSLGAVLYEQYF.

V gene TRBV6-5 combines with J gene TRBJ2-7, with 7 bases that match TRBD2. Unmatched junction bases numbered 4, after V lost 8 bases and J lost 0 bases. Per germline, CDR1 MNHEY and CDR2 SVGAGI. This CDR3 is built from 13 residues. The CDR3 region has the DNA TGTGCCAGCGCCGGGGGGAGCTCCTACGAGCAGTACGTC. Its protein is CASAGGSSYEQYV.

The rearrangement uses TRBV27 and TRBJ1-1, with D unresolved. CDR1 MNHEY and CDR2 SMNVEV come from the germline V gene (reference sequence). CDR3 size: 14 residues. V gave up 0 bases and J gave up 8 bases, with 13 bases separating them. The CDR3 DNA is TGTGCCAGCAGTTTATCGCTTAGCCCGGGAGAAGCTTTCTTT. Its protein product is CASSLSLSPGEAFF.

Details on this clone: One end of the junction is discordant with germline, which a read error may explain. The chain links TRBV7-9 to TRBJ1-4, with 9 positions matching TRBD1. Germline V lookup: CDR1 SEHNR, CDR2 FQNEAQ (reference sequence). This CDR3 region has 16 residues. CDR3 region: CSSSHFTDRGSEKLFF. CDR3 bases: TGTTCCAGCAGCCATTTCACGGACAGGGGAAGTGAAAAACTGTTTTTT.

The chain is built from TRBV6-5 and TRBJ2-5, with 7 bases matching TRBD2. CDR3 size: 13 residues. The germline V gene encodes CDR1 MNHEY and CDR2 SVGAGI. V was pared by 4 bases and J by 2 bases, with 1 base of the junction left unmatched. CDR3 region: CASSWGLQETQYF. The CDR3, as DNA: TGTGCCAGCAGTTGGGGACTACAAGAGACCCAGTACTTC.

The V and J genes are TRBV18 and TRBJ1-1; D may be TRBD1 (5 bases). The CDR3 is 14 residues long. Germline V gives CDR1 KGHSH, CDR2 LQKENI. V lost 6 bases, J lost 0 bases, and 11 bases lay in between. Written as DNA, the CDR3 is TGTGCCAGCTCGCCCGACAGAGTGAACACTGAAGCTTTCTTT. It codes for CASSPDRVNTEAFF.

The sample holds a few counts of this clone. This chain connects TRBV4-1 to TRBJ1-4; 8 nucleotides agree with TRBD1. V lost 2 bases to trimming and J lost 5 bases; unmatched junction nucleotides: 4. In germline, CDR1 is MGHRA, CDR2 YSYEKL. This CDR3 contains 15 residues. CDR3 residues: CASSQRTGPNEKLFF. CDR3 bases: TGCGCCAGCAGCCAAAGGACAGGGCCAAATGAAAAACTGTTTTTT.

This clone was picked up a small number of times. J is TRBJ2-2 and V is TRBV6-1; 8 positions agree with TRBD2. Germline lookup yields CDR1 MNHNS and CDR2 SASEGT. J was trimmed by 5 bases and V by 6 bases; bases with no gene match: 8. This CDR3 spans 15 amino acids. CDR3 sequence: CASSGRGQRTGELFF. Written as DNA, the CDR3 is TGTGCCAGCAGCGGGAGGGGACAAAGAACCGGGGAGCTGTTTTTT.

The rearrangement joins TRBV7-9 to TRBJ1-4, with D perhaps matching TRBD1 (6 bases). Trimming left V 1 base short and J 8 bases short, with 11 bases between. This CDR3 has 14 residues. CDR1 is SEHNR and CDR2 is FQNEAQ in the germline V gene (reference sequence). The CDR3 nucleotides read TGTGCCAGCAGCTTAGGGATTACAGGGGAAAAACTGTTTTTT. This sequence encodes CASSLGITGEKLFF.

This clone was picked up one time. V and J are TRBV5-8 and TRBJ1-2; no definite D call. Trimming shortened V by 1 base and J by 6 bases, and 7 bases separated the two germline ends. The CDR3 is 12 amino acids. CDR1 and CDR2 from the germline V gene are SGHTS and YDEGEE. In nucleotides, the CDR3 is TGTGCCAGCAGCTTGATCCGGGATGGCTACACCTTC. It encodes CASSLIRDGYTF.

This clone was observed a handful of times. V usage is TRBV6-1 and J usage is TRBJ1-6, with 7 bases lining up with TRBD1. This CDR3 spans 14 amino acids. Per germline, CDR1 MNHNS and CDR2 SASEGT. V lost 7 bases, J lost 7 bases, and 7 bases stayed unmatched. In DNA form, the CDR3 reads TGTGCCAGCACCTCGACAGGGCCCAATTCACCCCTCCACTTT. Amino acid sequence: CASTSTGPNSPLHF.

The gene calls are TRBV5-4 and TRBJ1-1; D call uncertain. The germline gives CDR1 SGHNT, CDR2 YYREEE (reference sequence). The CDR3 is 15 amino acids. V lost 0 bases and J lost 0, with 9 bases in between. CDR3 bases: TGTGCCAGCAGCTTGGCCCCGACAATGAACACTGAAGCTTTCTTT. The encoded protein is CASSLAPTMNTEAFF.

This clone has more than one count but fewer than ten. The chain joins TRBV7-8 to TRBJ1-6; possibly TRBD1 for D (6 bases). Germline V lookup: CDR1 SGHVS, CDR2 FQNEAQ. Trimming shortened V by 5 bases and J by 13 bases, and 15 bases separated the two germline ends. This CDR3 comprises 13 residues. The chain's CDR3 is CASSINRERPLHF. As DNA, the CDR3 is TGTGCCAGCAGCATCAACAGGGAAAGGCCCCTCCACTTT.

The chain has TRBV15 and TRBJ2-3; 9 bases line up with TRBD2. CDR3 length: 17 residues. Germline V gives CDR1 LNHNV, CDR2 YYDKDF (reference sequence). V lost 0 bases to trimming and J lost 2 bases; unmatched junction nucleotides: 6. The CDR3 DNA reads TGTGCCACCAGCAGAGATCTGGCTAGCGGGACCACAGATACGCAGTATTTT. Translating gives CATSRDLASGTTDTQYF.

This chain links TRBV7-8 with TRBJ2-5; the D is unclear. The CDR3 loop spans 13 amino acids. The germline V gene has CDR1 SGHVS and CDR2 FQNEAQ. Trimming left V 0 bases short and J 5 bases short, with 7 bases between. The CDR3 DNA reads as TGTGCCAGCAGCTTAGCCCAGTCGGAGACCCAGTACTTC. Protein sequence: CASSLAQSETQYF.

V is TRBV5-1 and J is TRBJ2-3, with 10 bases aligning to TRBD2. This CDR3 contains 15 residues. V was pared by 2 bases and J by 1 base, with 1 base of the junction left unmatched. The V gene's germline CDR1 is SGHRS and CDR2 YFSETQ. The CDR3 coding sequence is TGCGCCAGCAGCTTCAGCGGGGGGGGCACAGATACGCAGTATTTT. As protein: CASSFSGGGTDTQYF.

This chain uses TRBV7-8 with TRBJ1-5, with D possibly being TRBD1 (6 bases). The germline CDR1 and CDR2 sequences are SGHVS and FQNEAQ. This CDR3 is built from 13 residues. Trimming removed 10 bases from V and 4 bases from J, with 14 bases in between. The CDR3 sequence: CATTDRGNQPQHF. CDR3 DNA sequence: TGTGCCACCACGGACAGAGGGAATCAGCCCCAGCATTTT.

V usage is TRBV9 and J usage is TRBJ1-4; TRBD1 matches 10 bases. V shed 4 bases, J shed 4 bases, and the junction held 4 bases outside the gene matches. The germline gives CDR1 SGDLS, CDR2 YYNGEE. This CDR3 is built from 15 residues. The CDR3 nucleotides read TGTGCCAGCAGCCGACAGGGGGCTAATAATGAAAAACTGTTTTTT. As protein: CASSRQGANNEKLFF.

The chain employs TRBV29-1 and TRBJ2-7; 9 nucleotides agree with TRBD2. CDR3 length equals 14 residues. The trim removed 1 base at V and 2 bases at J, leaving 3 bases unmatched. The germline gives CDR1 SQVTM, CDR2 ANQGSEA. Written as DNA, the CDR3 is TGCAGCGTTGAAGGCGGGGGGGGGCCCTACGAGCAGTACTTC. This encodes CSVEGGGGPYEQYF.

This clone was counted a single time. The chain links TRBV18 to TRBJ2-2; D is uncertain. The V and J ends lost 3 bases and 2 bases respectively, with 4 bases between them. The CDR3 runs to 13 residues. Germline CDR1 reads KGHSH; CDR2 reads LQKENI. The chain's CDR3 is CASSPSNTGELFF. CDR3 nucleotides: TGTGCCAGCTCACCTTCAAACACCGGGGAGCTGTTTTTT.

The gene calls are TRBV23-1 and TRBJ2-2; TRBD1 aligns across 8 bases. TRBV23-1 is sorted into the ORF group, with uncertain function. Germline trimming cut 7 bases from V and 1 base from J; bases unmatched to any gene: 2. This CDR3 region has 14 residues. The CDR3 sequence is CASTGTGNTGELFF. CDR3 DNA sequence: TGCGCCAGCACCGGGACAGGGAACACCGGGGAGCTGTTTTTT.

The V gene is TRBV11-2, the J gene TRBJ1-3, with no clear D. The V end lost 8 bases, the J end lost 1 base, and 12 bases lay between the germline ends. The CDR3 has 14 residues. CDR1 and CDR2 from the germline V gene are SGHAT and FQNNGV. CDR3 sequence reads: CASGPSRSGNTIYF. In nucleotides, the CDR3 is TGTGCCAGCGGCCCTAGTCGTTCTGGAAACACCATATATTTT.

The chain couples TRBV5-1 to TRBJ2-5; no clear D gene. The CDR3 is 13 residues long. Germline assignment: CDR1 SGHRS and CDR2 YFSETQ. The germline V and J ends were trimmed by 2 bases and 2 bases, with 7 bases remaining between them. The chain's CDR3 is CASSLLDQETQYF. In DNA form, the CDR3 reads TGCGCCAGCAGCTTATTAGATCAAGAGACCCAGTACTTC.